These 10 T cell receptor beta chains came from one sample sequenced in a study of blood T cell repertoires in COVID-19. Clones were read by immunoSEQ multiplex PCR, and TCRdb kept only the in-frame ones, dropping some. The table includes about 47,000 clones, approximately 88% detected once. Sequencing was done on a sample of peripheral blood. The receptors stem from a man in his fifties with acute or convalescent COVID-19.

This chain uses TRBV5-1 with TRBJ1-1, with a weak D call TRBD1 (6 bases). Germline CDR1 is SGHRS and CDR2 is YFSETQ. This CDR3 is 14 amino acids long. The V and J ends lost 2 bases and 4 bases respectively, with 12 bases between them. CDR3 residues: CASSFTGFSTEAFF. The DNA of the CDR3 is TGCGCCAGCAGCTTTACAGGGTTTAGCACTGAAGCTTTCTTT.

The count of this clone is one. The chain links TRBV27 to TRBJ1-5; 8 nucleotides agree with TRBD1. CDR3 size: 15 residues. Germline V gives CDR1 MNHEY, CDR2 SMNVEV (reference sequence). V lost 6 bases to trimming and J lost 2 bases; unmatched junction nucleotides: 6. CDR3 nucleotides: TGTGCCAGCAGGTCAGGGGGCTGGGGCAATCAGCCCCAGCATTTT. Protein sequence: CASRSGGWGNQPQHF.

V usage is TRBV10-3 and J usage is TRBJ1-5; 10 positions agree with TRBD1. The J segment lost 7 bases and the V segment lost 4 bases, leaving 4 bases of the junction unmatched. Germline values: CDR1 ENHRY, CDR2 SYGVKD. The CDR3 contains 14 residues. The CDR3 loop reads CAISGTGGGQPQHF. As DNA, the CDR3 is TGTGCCATCAGTGGGACAGGGGGTGGCCAGCCCCAGCATTTT.

The rearrangement uses TRBV5-1 and TRBJ1-1, with a possible D match to TRBD1 (5 bases). Germline V lookup: CDR1 SGHRS, CDR2 YFSETQ. The length of the CDR3 is 14 residues. V was cut by 0 bases and J by 4 bases, with 10 bases left in between. CDR3 DNA: TGCGCCAGCAGCTTGGACAGGACGGGCACTGAAGCTTTCTTT. The encoded protein is CASSLDRTGTEAFF.

The chain recombines TRBV11-3 with TRBJ2-7; D possibly corresponds to TRBD2 (6 bases). The ends were cut back, 5 bases at V and 4 bases at J, with 12 bases in the middle. The CDR3 has 13 residues. The germline V gene encodes CDR1 SGHNT and CDR2 YENEEA. The CDR3 region is CASSLTEGYEQYF. CDR3 coding DNA: TGTGCCAGCAGCCTCACGGAGGGTTACGAGCAGTACTTC.

This chain uses TRBV5-8 with TRBJ1-4; D might be TRBD1 (6 bases). Germline loops: CDR1 SGHTS, CDR2 YDEGEE. This CDR3 comprises 15 residues. The V end was cut by 3 bases, the J end by 0 bases, with 9 bases between. CDR3 nucleotide sequence: TGTGCCAGCAGCTCGGACAGCGCAACTAATGAAAAACTGTTTTTT. Amino acids: CASSSDSATNEKLFF.

The sample holds a few counts of this clone. Other DNA sequences of this sample code for an identical CDR3. The chain recombines TRBV5-5 with TRBJ2-7; 8 nucleotides agree with TRBD1. CDR3 length: 14 amino acids. Germline V gene sequence: CDR1 SGHKS, CDR2 YYEKEE (reference sequence). Trimming took 4 bases from V and 3 from J; bases not matched to a gene: 6. The CDR3 coding sequence is TGTGCCAGCAGCGCGGGACAGGCAAACTACGAGCAGTACTTC. This encodes CASSAGQANYEQYF.

The V call is TRBV13, the J call TRBJ1-2; 7 nucleotides agree with TRBD1. CDR3 length: 15 amino acids. Germline-derived CDR1 and CDR2 are PRHDT and FYEKMQ (reference sequence). V shed 5 bases, J shed 5 bases, and the junction held 11 bases outside the gene matches. The CDR3: CASSIATGLGYGYTF. The CDR3 DNA sequence: TGTGCCAGCAGCATAGCGACAGGGCTCGGGTATGGCTACACCTTC.

This clone was observed a handful of times. The chain employs TRBV6-5 and TRBJ1-3; possibly TRBD1 for D (6 bases). There are 15 residues in the CDR3. V lost 6 bases to trimming and J lost 0 bases, with 12 bases between them. CDR1 and CDR2 (germline): MNHEY, SVGAGI. The CDR3 nucleotides read TGTGCCAGCAGGCCGGGACACAACTCTGGAAACACCATATATTTT. Amino acid sequence: CASRPGHNSGNTIYF.

V usage is TRBV15 and J usage is TRBJ2-5; tentative D call: TRBD1 (6 bases). V shed 0 bases and J shed 4 bases, with 12 bases lying between them. CDR1 is LNHNV, CDR2 YYDKDF, per germline (reference sequence). This CDR3 spans 15 amino acids. CDR3 DNA: TGTGCCACCAGCAGAGAACAACAGGGTGCAGAGACCCAGTACTTC. This gives the protein CATSREQQGAETQYF.